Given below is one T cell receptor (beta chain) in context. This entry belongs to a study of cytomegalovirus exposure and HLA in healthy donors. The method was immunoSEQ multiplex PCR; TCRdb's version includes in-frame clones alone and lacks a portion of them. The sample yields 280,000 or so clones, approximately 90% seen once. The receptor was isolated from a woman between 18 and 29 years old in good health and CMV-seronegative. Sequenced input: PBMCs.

CDR3 amino acids: CASSPRGGRDMFF. For the CDR3, the DNA is TGTGCCAGCAGTCCGCGGGGCGGGAGAGATATGTTCTTC. The V gene is TRBV27, the J gene TRBJ2-1; 7 nucleotides align to TRBD2. Germline V gene data show CDR1 as MNHEY and CDR2 as SMNVEV (reference sequence). After removal of 5 bases from V and 15 bases from J, the junction contained 13 bases not matched to a gene. The CDR3 loop spans 13 amino acids.